Following are 14 T cell receptor beta chains from one sample sequenced in a study of T cell responses to AZD1222 COVID-19 vaccine. TCRdb keeps only in-frame clones here, not all; method: immunoSEQ multiplex PCR. Of tens of thousands of clones listed, 85% to 90% are singletons. This specimen consisted of peripheral blood, obtained 28 days after the second AZD1222 dose. These TCRs come from an adult who received the AZD1222 COVID-19 vaccine.

The chain recombines TRBV19 with TRBJ1-5, with a possible D match to TRBD1 (6 bases). The CDR3 has 17 amino acids. Germline V gives CDR1 LNHDA, CDR2 SQIVND (reference sequence). V lost 10 bases and J 3 bases, leaving 25 bases between the germline ends. CDR3 sequence: CATSFRGGDGANQPQHF. In DNA form, the CDR3 reads TGTGCCACGTCCTTTAGGGGGGGGGATGGGGCCAATCAGCCCCAGCATTTT.

This chain links TRBV18 with TRBJ1-2; the D gene is possibly TRBD1 (5 bases). Germline CDR1 KGHSH, CDR2 LQKENI. The V end lost 6 bases, the J end lost 8 bases, and 19 bases lay between the germline ends. This CDR3 has 14 amino acids. CDR3 protein: CASSPGQNQLGYTF. DNA of the CDR3: TGTGCCAGCTCCCCAGGGCAGAACCAGCTCGGCTACACCTTC.

This clone was counted a single time. The rearrangement uses TRBV9 and TRBJ2-2; D gene uncertain. V was trimmed by 0 bases and J by 1 base, leaving 10 bases between them. This CDR3 has 16 amino acids. Germline V gene sequence: CDR1 SGDLS, CDR2 YYNGEE. CDR3 protein: CASSVAPSVNTGELFF. CDR3 in DNA: TGTGCCAGCAGCGTAGCCCCCAGCGTGAACACCGGGGAGCTGTTTTTT.

The V call is TRBV5-1, the J call TRBJ1-2; D perhaps matches TRBD1 (6 bases). With 3 bases removed from V and 9 bases from J, the gap between germline ends came to 27 bases. The CDR3 sequence is 17 residues long. CDR1 is SGHRS, CDR2 YFSETQ, per germline. The CDR3 is CASSWPGGQFQNQRYTF. CDR3 sequence (DNA): TGCGCCAGCAGCTGGCCCGGCGGACAGTTTCAGAACCAGCGCTACACCTTC.

There are a few counts of this clone. J is TRBJ2-7 and V is TRBV7-6; D may be TRBD2 (5 bases). V dropped 5 bases and J dropped 0 bases, with 11 bases sitting between them. CDR1 SGHVS and CDR2 FNYEAQ come from the germline V gene. The CDR3 runs to 14 residues. CDR3 DNA: TGTGCCAGCAGCGCGGACTCTAACTCCTACGAGCAGTACTTC. This translates into CASSADSNSYEQYF. Full variable domain (missing parts from reference TRBV7-6 and TRBJ2-7): GAGVSQSPRYKVTKRGQDVALRCDPISGHVSLYWYRQALGQGPEFLTYFNYEAQQDKSGLPNDRFSAERPEGSISTLTIQRTEQRDSAMYRCASSADSNSYEQYFGPGTRLTVT.

This chain links TRBV2 with TRBJ2-3; TRBD1 is a possible D gene (5 bases). Germline lookup yields CDR1 SNHLY and CDR2 FYNNEI. The CDR3 is 10 amino acids. Trimming left V 10 bases short and J 9 bases short, with 11 bases between. CDR3 in amino acids: CAIRQKTQYF. For the CDR3, the DNA is TGTGCCATCCGACAGAAGACGCAGTATTTT. The complete variable domain, with remaining parts taken from reference TRBV2 and TRBJ2-3, reads EPEVTQTPSHQVTQMGQEVILRCVPISNHLYFYWYRQILGQKVEFLVSFYNNEISEKSEIFDDQFSVERPDGSNFTLKIRSTKLEDSAMYFCAIRQKTQYFGPGTRLTVL.

The V gene is TRBV11-2, the J gene TRBJ1-2, with D unresolved. Trimming left V 4 bases short and J 5 bases short, with 20 bases between. Germline V gene data show CDR1 as SGHAT and CDR2 as FQNNGV. The CDR3 has 16 amino acids. CDR3 in amino acids: CASSSLRHAIGYGYTF. CDR3 DNA sequence: TGTGCCAGCAGCTCGTTACGACACGCCATTGGGTATGGCTACACCTTC.

The gene calls are TRBV19 and TRBJ2-5, with 10 positions matching TRBD2. The CDR3 loop spans 16 amino acids. J was trimmed by 2 bases and V by 3 bases; bases with no gene match: 6. CDR1 LNHDA and CDR2 SQIVND come from the germline V gene (reference sequence). CDR3 residues: CASSMFLAGAQETQYF. The CDR3 bases are TGTGCCAGTAGTATGTTCCTAGCGGGGGCACAAGAGACCCAGTACTTC.

The V call is TRBV5-6, the J call TRBJ2-1, with TRBD1 identical over 7 bases. This CDR3 region has 14 residues. The J segment lost 2 bases and the V segment lost 4 bases, leaving 3 bases of the junction unmatched. Germline V gene data show CDR1 as SGHDT and CDR2 as YYEEEE. The CDR3: CASSLQGTYNEQFF. For the CDR3, the DNA is TGTGCCAGCAGCCTACAGGGGACCTACAATGAGCAGTTCTTC.

The rearrangement links TRBV7-3 to TRBJ1-1; no definite D call. In germline, CDR1 is SGHTA, CDR2 FQGTGA. Trimming pared 2 bases from V and 1 base from J, leaving 5 bases between. The length of the CDR3 is 13 residues. CDR3 amino acids: CASSLQENTEAFF. The CDR3 nucleotides read TGTGCCAGCAGCTTACAGGAGAACACTGAAGCTTTCTTT.

The rearrangement joins TRBV7-8 to TRBJ2-3; D gene unclear. Germline CDR1 is SGHVS and CDR2 is FQNEAQ. V dropped 7 bases and J dropped 1 base, with 15 bases sitting between them. The CDR3 is 15 amino acids. In DNA, the CDR3 is TGTGCCAGCACCCACGGGCGCCATGGCACAGATACGCAGTATTTT. Its protein is CASTHGRHGTDTQYF.

The J gene is TRBJ2-7, the V gene TRBV15; D possibly corresponds to TRBD1 (5 bases). V gave up 0 bases and J gave up 4 bases, with 10 bases separating them. This CDR3 has 14 amino acids. Germline V gives CDR1 LNHNV, CDR2 YYDKDF (reference sequence). The CDR3 DNA reads TGTGCCACCAGCAGAGATCCAGGGAAGTACGAGCAGTACTTC. This translates into CATSRDPGKYEQYF.

This chain connects TRBV5-1 to TRBJ2-2; unclear D gene. In germline, CDR1 is SGHRS, CDR2 YFSETQ. V was shortened by 0 bases and J by 5 bases, with 11 bases between the two germline ends. The CDR3 has 15 amino acids. This chain's CDR3 is CASSLDGLRTGELFF. CDR3 DNA sequence: TGCGCCAGCAGCTTGGACGGGTTGCGGACCGGGGAGCTGTTTTTT.

V is TRBV3-1 (or the pseudogene TRBV3-2) and J is TRBJ2-1; 8 nucleotides line up with TRBD2. CDR3 length equals 17 residues. The junction had 9 bases not matched to a gene; V was cut back by 1 base and J by 4 bases. CDR1 and CDR2 from the germline V gene are LGHDT and YNNKEL (reference sequence). CDR3 nucleotide sequence: TGTGCCAGCAGCCAAGGAGGTAGTAGCGGGGCATACAATGAGCAGTTCTTC. Translated, it gives CASSQGGSSGAYNEQFF.